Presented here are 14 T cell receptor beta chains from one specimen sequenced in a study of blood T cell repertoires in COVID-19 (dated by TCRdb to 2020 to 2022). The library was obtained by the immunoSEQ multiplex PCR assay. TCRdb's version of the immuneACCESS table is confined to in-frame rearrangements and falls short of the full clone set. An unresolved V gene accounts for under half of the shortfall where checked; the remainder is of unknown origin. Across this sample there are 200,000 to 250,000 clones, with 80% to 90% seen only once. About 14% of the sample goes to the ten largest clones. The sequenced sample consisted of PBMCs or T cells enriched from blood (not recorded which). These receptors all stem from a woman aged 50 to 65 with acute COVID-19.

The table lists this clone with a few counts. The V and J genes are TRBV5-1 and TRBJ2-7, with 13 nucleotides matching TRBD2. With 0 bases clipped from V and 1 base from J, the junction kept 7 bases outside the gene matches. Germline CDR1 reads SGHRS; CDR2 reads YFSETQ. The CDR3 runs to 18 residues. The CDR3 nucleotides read TGCGCCAGCAGCTTGGCGACCCCGGGACTAGCGGGGTCCTACGAGCAGTACTTC. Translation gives CASSLATPGLAGSYEQYF.

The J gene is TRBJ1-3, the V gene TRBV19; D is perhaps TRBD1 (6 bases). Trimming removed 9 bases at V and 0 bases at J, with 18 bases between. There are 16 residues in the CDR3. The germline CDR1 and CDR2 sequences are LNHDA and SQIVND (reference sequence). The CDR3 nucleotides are TGTGCCAGCCAGGACAGCGCCGTATACTCTGGAAACACCATATATTTT. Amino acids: CASQDSAVYSGNTIYF.

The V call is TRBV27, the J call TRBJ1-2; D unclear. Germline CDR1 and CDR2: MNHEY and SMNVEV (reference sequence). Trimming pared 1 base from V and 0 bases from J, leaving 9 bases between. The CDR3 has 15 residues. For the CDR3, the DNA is TGTGCCAGCAGTTTATTCTCCAGTCCTAACTATGGCTACACCTTC. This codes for CASSLFSSPNYGYTF.

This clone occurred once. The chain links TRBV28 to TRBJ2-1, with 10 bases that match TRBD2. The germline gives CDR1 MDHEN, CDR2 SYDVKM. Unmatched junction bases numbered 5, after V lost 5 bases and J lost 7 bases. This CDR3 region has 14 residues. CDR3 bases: TGTGCCAGCAGTGCGGGGACTAGCGTAAATGAGCAGTTCTTC. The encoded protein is CASSAGTSVNEQFF.

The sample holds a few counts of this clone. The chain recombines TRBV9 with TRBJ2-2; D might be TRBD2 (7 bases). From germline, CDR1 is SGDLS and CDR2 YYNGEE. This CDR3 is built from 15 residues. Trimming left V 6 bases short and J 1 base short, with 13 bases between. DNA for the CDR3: TGTGCCAGCACGGGGGGCACCCGGAACACCGGGGAGCTGTTTTTT. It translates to CASTGGTRNTGELFF.

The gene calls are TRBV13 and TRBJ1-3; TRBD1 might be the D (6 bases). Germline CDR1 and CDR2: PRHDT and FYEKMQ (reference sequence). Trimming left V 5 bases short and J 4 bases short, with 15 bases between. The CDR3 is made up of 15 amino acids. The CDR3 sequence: CASSKTTGSGNTIYF. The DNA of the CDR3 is TGTGCCAGCAGCAAGACCACAGGGTCCGGAAACACCATATATTTT.

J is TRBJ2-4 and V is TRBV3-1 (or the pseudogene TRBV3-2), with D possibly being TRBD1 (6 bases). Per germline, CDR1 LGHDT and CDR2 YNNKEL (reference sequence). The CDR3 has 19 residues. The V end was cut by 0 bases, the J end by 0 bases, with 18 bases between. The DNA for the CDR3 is TGTGCCAGCAGCCAAGAAAACCTTACAGGGTATCTAGCCAAAAACATTCAGTACTTC. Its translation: CASSQENLTGYLAKNIQYF.

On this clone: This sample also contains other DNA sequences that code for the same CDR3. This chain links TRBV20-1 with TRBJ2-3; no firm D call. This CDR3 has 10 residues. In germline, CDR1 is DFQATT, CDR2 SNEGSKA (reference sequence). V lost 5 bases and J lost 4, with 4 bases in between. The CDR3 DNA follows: TGCAGTGCTCGTTCAGATACGCAGTATTTT. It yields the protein CSARSDTQYF.

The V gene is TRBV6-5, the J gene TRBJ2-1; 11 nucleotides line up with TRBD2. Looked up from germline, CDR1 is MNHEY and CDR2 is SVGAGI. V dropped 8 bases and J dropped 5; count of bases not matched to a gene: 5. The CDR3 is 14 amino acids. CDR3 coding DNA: TGTGCCAGCTCCGTAGCGGGGGGGCACAATGAGCAGTTCTTC. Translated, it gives CASSVAGGHNEQFF.

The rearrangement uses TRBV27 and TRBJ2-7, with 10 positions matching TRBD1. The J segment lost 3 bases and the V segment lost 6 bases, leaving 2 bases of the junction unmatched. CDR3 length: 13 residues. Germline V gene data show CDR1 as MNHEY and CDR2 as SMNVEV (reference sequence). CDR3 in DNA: TGTGCCAGCAGGACAGGGGGCGGCTACGAGCAGTACTTC. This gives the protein CASRTGGGYEQYF.

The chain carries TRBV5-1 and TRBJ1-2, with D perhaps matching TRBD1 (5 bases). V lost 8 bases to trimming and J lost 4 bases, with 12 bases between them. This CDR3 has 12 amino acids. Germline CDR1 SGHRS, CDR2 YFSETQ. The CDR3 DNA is TGCGCCAGTGCATGGGGCCTCTATGGCTACACCTTC. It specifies CASAWGLYGYTF.

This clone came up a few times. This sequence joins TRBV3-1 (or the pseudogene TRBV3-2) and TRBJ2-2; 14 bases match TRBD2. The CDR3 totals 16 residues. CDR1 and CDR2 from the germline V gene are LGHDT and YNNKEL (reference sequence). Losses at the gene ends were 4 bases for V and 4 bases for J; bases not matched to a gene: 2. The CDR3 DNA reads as TGTGCCAGCAGCCCGGGACTAGCGGGAGTCACCGGGGAGCTGTTTTTT. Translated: CASSPGLAGVTGELFF.

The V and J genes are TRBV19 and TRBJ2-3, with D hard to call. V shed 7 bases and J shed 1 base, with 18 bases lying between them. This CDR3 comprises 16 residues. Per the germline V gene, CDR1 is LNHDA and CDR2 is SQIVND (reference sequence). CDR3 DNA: TGTGCCAGTAACCCCTATCCCAGTGGAGGCACAGATACGCAGTATTTT. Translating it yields CASNPYPSGGTDTQYF.

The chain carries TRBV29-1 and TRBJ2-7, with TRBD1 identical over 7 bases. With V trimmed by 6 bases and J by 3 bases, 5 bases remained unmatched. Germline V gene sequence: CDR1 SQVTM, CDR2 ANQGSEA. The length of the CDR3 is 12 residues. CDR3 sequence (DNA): TGCAGCGTCGGACAGGACAACTACGAGCAGTACTTC. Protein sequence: CSVGQDNYEQYF.